The rows below give T cell receptor beta chains drawn from one sample of a study of vaccination and CD4 T cells after COVID-19. TCRdb itself ran the PCR reads through MiXCR, one entry per CDR3 protein. Altogether nearly 15,000 distinct CDR3 sequences are present, under 65% being singletons, with the ten largest covering approximately 7.7%. Their recognized antigens are unknown. The sequencing sample was made of CD4+ T cells from blood, cultured in vitro. Source of these receptors: a human donor who had recovered from COVID-19. Each CDR3 is given with its conserved first and last residue. D genes are given only for firm matches. The size entry is marked missing in some rows and otherwise reads once, few, many or a size class.

NA	TRBV12-3/TRBV12-4	TRBJ1-2	few	TGTGCCAGCAGTTTCAAGGACACCGCCTATGGCTACACCTTC	CASSFKDTAYGYTF
TRBD2	TRBV7-2	TRBJ2-1	NA	TGTGCCAGCAGCTTAGGACTAGCGGGAGTCGGAAATGAGCAGTTCTTC	CASSLGLAGVGNEQFF
TRBD2	TRBV2	TRBJ2-3	few	TGTGCCAGCAGTGTGGTGGCTAGCGGGACTGATACGCAGTATTTT	CASSVVASGTDTQYF
NA	TRBV6-1	TRBJ1-1	NA	TGTGCCAGCAGTGAATTCGGCAGACCTCGGGGATCTGAAGCTTTCTTT	CASSEFGRPRGSEAFF
NA	TRBV19	TRBJ2-7	NA	TGTGCCAGTAGTATAGATCCGGGTTCCTACGAGCAGTACTTC	CASSIDPGSYEQYF
NA	TRBV7-7	TRBJ1-1	NA	TGTGCCAGCAGCTTAGCGATGAACACTGAAGCTTTCTTT	CASSLAMNTEAFF
TRBD2	TRBV28	TRBJ2-7	NA	TGTGCCAGCAGTGAGACAGCGGGAGGGTTCCCGAACGAGCAGTACTTC	CASSETAGGFPNEQYF
NA	TRBV18	TRBJ1-5	NA	TGTGCCAGCTCCTCGGGGGGCAAGAAGCCCCAGCATTTT	CASSSGGKKPQHF
NA	TRBV28	TRBJ1-4	NA	TGTGCCAGCAGTAGGGTAGCAACTAATGAAAAACTGTTTTTT	CASSRVATNEKLFF
NA	TRBV30	TRBJ1-6	few	TGTGCCTGGAGTGTTAGGAAGGCAAATTCACCCCTCCACTTT	CAWSVRKANSPLHF
TRBD1	TRBV6-1	TRBJ1-6	NA	TGTGCCAGCACCCCCCGGACAGGAACATCACCCCTCCACTTT	CASTPRTGTSPLHF
TRBD2	TRBV2	TRBJ2-3	NA	TGTGCCAGCCGAGCGGGGATCACCACAGATACGCAGTATTTT	CASRAGITTDTQYF
TRBD1	TRBV6-2/TRBV6-3	TRBJ1-5	NA	TGTGCCAGCTCCAGCACTGGCGGACAGGGGACCAATCAGCCCCAGCATTTT	CASSSTGGQGTNQPQHF
NA	TRBV20-1	TRBJ1-5	few	TGCAGTGCTAGAGATCGGGAGGGTGGTCAGCCCCAGCATTTT	CSARDREGGQPQHF
NA	TRBV27	TRBJ2-7	NA	TGTGCCAGCAGTTCGGCGTACGCCTACGAGCAGTACTTC	CASSSAYAYEQYF
TRBD2	TRBV7-2	TRBJ2-5	NA	TGTGCCAGCAGCCTGGGGGGACTAGTGCTTGAGACCCAGTACTTC	CASSLGGLVLETQYF
NA	TRBV6-1	TRBJ1-5	NA	TGTGCCAGCAGTCCCTACCCTCAAGGGCAGTATCGCCCCGGTGGTCAGCCCCAGCATTTT	CASSPYPQGQYRPGGQPQHF